This TCR beta chain was retrieved from a study of T cells in Graves' hyperthyroidism and ophthalmopathy. Whole-study results and caveats: Clonotypes that were expanded in thyroid above 0.001 mostly appeared in blood too. Model predictions of ophthalmopathy came a median 6.5 months before onset.

Researchers amplified the TCR beta CDR3 regions from RNA transcripts. HTBI primers were employed in a first-round RT-PCR of the TCR CDR3. TCRdb itself ran the multiplex PCR reads through MiXCR, one entry per CDR3 protein. The sample has under 350,000 distinct CDR3 sequences; roughly an eighth are singletons. The V gene end was trimmed by 1 base and the J gene end by 9 bases; junction bases not matched to a gene: 12. Germline V gene data show CDR1 as SQVTM and CDR2 as ANQGSEA. This CDR3 is 15 amino acids long. Orbital computed tomography and thyroid ultrasound, together with serum TRAb and thyroxine and clinical symptoms, were used for diagnoses. PBMCs stemmed from around 9.3 ml fresh peripheral blood. This clonotype came up many times. Antigen unknown.

The chain joins TRBV29-1 to TRBJ2-1; 7 nucleotides match TRBD2. This receptor was identified in a woman in her thirties or forties with Graves' hyperthyroidism. Sequencing input: blood. CDR3 coding DNA: TGCAGCGTTGAAGGTATGCTAGCGGTCTCTGGTGAGCAGTTCTTC. It translates to CSVEGMLAVSGEQFF.